The 29 T cell receptor beta chains in this list originate from one sample, sequenced in a study of shared clonotypes between healthy human individuals. TCRdb keeps only in-frame clones here, not all; method: immunoSEQ multiplex PCR. Among a few million clones, under 97% were seen once, and the ten largest hold less than 0.15%. The sequencing input was naive CD4+ T cells sorted from blood. Noted subset: CD45RA+ positively selected. Receptor source: a man in his late teens or twenties in good health.

The chain has TRBV7-9 and TRBJ2-3; 7 nucleotides align to TRBD2. With V trimmed by 5 bases and J by 8 bases, 13 bases remained unmatched. CDR1 and CDR2 from the germline V gene are SEHNR and FQNEAQ (reference sequence). The CDR3 totals 15 residues. In DNA, the CDR3 is TGTGCCAGCAGCCTACCGGCACTTACGGGGGGTACGCAGTATTTT. Amino acids: CASSLPALTGGTQYF.

With regard to this clone: The missing conserved phenylalanine or tryptophan at the end of this CDR3 makes a read error likely. Because the CDR3's place on the DNA is in doubt, the DNA is left out and the CDR3 is given as listed by TCRdb. The V and J genes are TRBV20-1 and TRBJ1-2. The CDR3 numbers 9 amino acids, ends counted. Per germline, CDR1 DFQATT and CDR2 SNEGSKA (reference sequence). CDR3 sequence: CSGTRAGLT.

CDR3 in amino acids: CASSDPPGFGTDTQYF. The CDR3, as DNA: TGTGCCAGCAGTGACCCCCCGGGTTTCGGCACAGATACGCAGTATTTT. The chain employs TRBV25-1 and TRBJ2-3; D is ambiguous. Trimming removed 3 bases from V and 1 base from J, with 14 bases in between. CDR1 is MGHDK, CDR2 SYGVNS, per germline. The length of the CDR3 is 16 residues.

The V call is TRBV18, the J call TRBJ1-2; tentatively, D is TRBD1 (5 bases). The CDR3 is 16 amino acids. The V and J ends lost 3 bases and 2 bases respectively, with 16 bases between them. Germline V gives CDR1 KGHSH, CDR2 LQKENI. The CDR3 loop reads CASSPGTEGINYGYTF. The CDR3 bases are TGTGCCAGCTCACCCGGGACCGAAGGTATCAACTATGGCTACACCTTC. Using reference TRBV18 and TRBJ1-2 for the parts outside the CDR3, the full variable domain is NAGVMQNPRHLVRRRGQEARLRCSPMKGHSHVYWYRQLPEEGLKFMVYLQKENIIDESGMPKERFSAEFPKEGPSILRIQQVVRGDSAAYFCASSPGTEGINYGYTFGSGTRLTVV.

This rearrangement joins TRBV5-1 to TRBJ2-5; TRBD1 agrees at 7 bases. Germline V gene sequence: CDR1 SGHRS, CDR2 YFSETQ. This CDR3 has 13 amino acids. With 7 bases clipped from V and 5 bases from J, the junction kept 8 bases outside the gene matches. The CDR3 DNA sequence: TGCGCCAGCGCCACAGGGGCCAGGGAGACCCAGTACTTC. This gives the protein CASATGARETQYF.

V usage is TRBV10-2 and J usage is TRBJ2-7; D is possibly TRBD2 (7 bases). The CDR3 covers 16 residues. V was clipped by 0 bases and J by 2 bases, with 14 bases between them. CDR1 and CDR2 from the germline V gene are WSHSY and SAAADI. CDR3 nucleotides: TGCGCCAGCAGTGAGTCTGGAGGGGGGGGGACCTACGAGCAGTACTTC. Protein sequence: CASSESGGGGTYEQYF.

This clone was counted once. This chain connects TRBV7-2 to TRBJ2-1; tentatively, D is TRBD2 (6 bases). The V end was cut by 3 bases, the J end by 7 bases, with 13 bases between. The CDR3 runs 14 residues. Germline V gene lookup returns CDR1 SGHTA and CDR2 FQGNSA. CDR3 in DNA: TGTGCCAGCAGCTTCCGGGACTTACGAAATGAGCAGTTCTTC. It codes for CASSFRDLRNEQFF.

This chain connects TRBV2 to TRBJ2-1; 7 positions agree with TRBD2. J was trimmed by 6 bases and V by 10 bases; bases with no gene match: 9. The CDR3 is 13 amino acids. Germline V CDR1 and CDR2: SNHLY, FYNNEI. CDR3: CATGVGGINEQFF. CDR3 DNA sequence: TGTGCCACCGGCGTGGGAGGGATCAATGAGCAGTTCTTC.

This sequence joins TRBV9 and TRBJ2-7; D perhaps matches TRBD1 (6 bases). The germline V gene has CDR1 SGDLS and CDR2 YYNGEE. This CDR3 is 13 amino acids long. V lost 0 bases to trimming and J lost 5 bases, with 9 bases between them. The CDR3 loop is CASSVGPGDEQYF. In DNA, the CDR3 is TGTGCCAGCAGCGTAGGCCCAGGGGACGAGCAGTACTTC.

This clone was seen only once. The chain uses TRBV7-8 and TRBJ1-4; D possibly corresponds to TRBD1 (5 bases). This CDR3 is 14 amino acids long. Trimming removed 6 bases from V and 1 base from J, with 9 bases in between. Germline values: CDR1 SGHVS, CDR2 FQNEAQ. The DNA of the CDR3 is TGTGCCAGCAGTCGGGACGGAACTAATGAAAAACTGTTTTTT. Translation: CASSRDGTNEKLFF.

This clone was recorded once. The chain uses TRBV14 and TRBJ1-2; D uncertain. Per germline, CDR1 SGHDN and CDR2 FVKESK. The CDR3 is 14 residues long. V was cut by 4 bases and J by 8 bases, with 17 bases left in between. CDR3 DNA: TGTGCCAGCAGCCTAGAGGCGGGGTCCGGCGGCTACACCTTC. Its translation: CASSLEAGSGGYTF.

This clone was counted a single time. The gene calls are TRBV5-7 and TRBJ2-1, with a weak D call TRBD1 (7 bases). TRBV5-7 counts as an open reading frame of uncertain function. V lost 1 base and J 12 bases, leaving 26 bases between the germline ends. This CDR3 spans 17 amino acids. CDR3 DNA sequence: TGTGCCAGCAGCTTGAAAAATAGGGACTGCCGGCGACAGGGGCAGTTCTTC. Translation: CASSLKNRDCRRQGQFF.

V gene TRBV30 combines with J gene TRBJ1-1; weak D call: TRBD1 (6 bases). Trimming left V 4 bases short and J 2 bases short, with 11 bases between. CDR3 size: 13 residues. Germline V lookup: CDR1 GTSNPN, CDR2 SVGIG (reference sequence). The CDR3 loop reads CAWNKQGNTEAFF. The DNA for the CDR3 is TGTGCCTGGAACAAACAGGGTAACACTGAAGCTTTCTTT. Drawing the rest from reference TRBV30 and TRBJ1-1, the complete variable domain is SQTIHQWPATLVQPVGSPLSLECTVEGTSNPNLYWYRQAAGRGLQLLFYSVGIGQISSEVPQNLSASRPQDRQFILSSKKLLLSDSGFYLCAWNKQGNTEAFFGQGTRLTVV.

This clone has more than one count but fewer than ten. Other DNA sequences within the sample encode an identical CDR3. The chain recombines TRBV9 with TRBJ1-4; perhaps TRBD1 as D (5 bases). V lost 0 bases and J lost 0, with 6 bases in between. CDR1 and CDR2 (germline): SGDLS, YYNGEE. The CDR3 runs to 15 residues. The CDR3 loop is CASSVGGATNEKLFF. The CDR3, as DNA: TGTGCCAGCAGCGTAGGGGGGGCAACTAATGAAAAACTGTTTTTT.

This clone was counted between two and nine times. Different DNA sequences within this sample yield the same CDR3. This rearrangement joins TRBV29-1 to TRBJ2-5; D not certain. Germline assignment: CDR1 SQVTM and CDR2 ANQGSEA. This CDR3 has 9 residues. Trimming stripped 6 bases from V and 5 bases from J, with 4 bases between. The CDR3 nucleotides read TGCAGCGTGGGGGAGACCCAGTACTTC. Translated, it gives CSVGETQYF.

The chain couples TRBV25-1 to TRBJ2-1; TRBD1 matches 9 bases. After removal of 4 bases from V and 5 bases from J, the junction contained 3 bases not matched to a gene. CDR3 length equals 14 residues. Per the germline V gene, CDR1 is MGHDK and CDR2 is SYGVNS. CDR3 in amino acids: CASSVTGGNNEQFF. CDR3 nucleotides: TGTGCCAGCAGTGTCACAGGGGGCAACAATGAGCAGTTCTTC.

The chain couples TRBV10-3 to TRBJ1-1; D is uncertain. The CDR3 is made up of 14 amino acids. V lost 4 bases and J lost 1, with 10 bases in between. Looked up from germline, CDR1 is ENHRY and CDR2 is SYGVKD. In DNA form, the CDR3 reads TGTGCCATCAGTGGACAAAGCCCGAACACTGAAGCTTTCTTT. Translated: CAISGQSPNTEAFF.

The rearrangement uses TRBV6-1 and TRBJ1-1; no definite D call. CDR1 is MNHNS and CDR2 is SASEGT in the germline V gene. The CDR3 totals 12 residues. V lost 8 bases, J lost 5 bases, and 12 bases lay in between. The CDR3 DNA follows: TGTGCCAGCCAGCGGTTGGGGACTGAAGCTTTCTTT. Translation: CASQRLGTEAFF.

The rearrangement uses TRBV6-1 and TRBJ1-3; D is possibly TRBD1 (5 bases). CDR1 is MNHNS, CDR2 SASEGT, per germline. The CDR3 covers 16 residues. V lost 6 bases and J 2 bases, leaving 17 bases between the germline ends. As DNA, the CDR3 is TGTGCCAGCAGAGAAATCAGGGTTTTAGCTGGAAACACCATATATTTT. Protein: CASREIRVLAGNTIYF.

The rearrangement uses TRBV7-9 and TRBJ2-7, with D perhaps TRBD1 or TRBD2 (5 bases each). CDR1 SEHNR and CDR2 FQNEAQ come from the germline V gene (reference sequence). The V and J ends lost 1 base and 4 bases respectively, with 11 bases between them. The CDR3 length is 14 residues. CDR3 coding DNA: TGTGCCAGCAGCTTAGAGGGGAGCAGGTACGAGCAGTACTTC. Its translation is CASSLEGSRYEQYF. Complete variable domain (other parts from reference TRBV7-9 and TRBJ2-7): DTGVSQNPRHKITKRGQNVTFRCDPISEHNRLYWYRQTLGQGPEFLTYFQNEAQLEKSRLLSDRFSAERPKGSFSTLEIQRTEQGDSAMYLCASSLEGSRYEQYFGPGTRLTVT.

V usage is TRBV10-2 and J usage is TRBJ1-3; no clear D. Trimming stripped 0 bases from V and 2 bases from J, with 5 bases between. Germline V gene data show CDR1 as WSHSY and CDR2 as SAAADI. This CDR3 is 14 amino acids long. CDR3 amino acids: CASSESGTGNTIYF. The CDR3 nucleotides are TGCGCCAGCAGTGAGTCGGGGACTGGAAACACCATATATTTT.

This chain uses TRBV6-1 with TRBJ1-4, with D possibly being TRBD1 (5 bases). CDR1 and CDR2 from the germline V gene are MNHNS and SASEGT. The CDR3 contains 16 residues. V lost 0 bases and J lost 8, with 16 bases in between. The CDR3 here is CASSEAPSLKGEKLFF. In DNA form, the CDR3 reads TGTGCCAGCAGTGAAGCGCCTTCCTTAAAGGGGGAAAAACTGTTTTTT.

The rearrangement links TRBV19 to TRBJ2-2; 7 bases map to TRBD1. CDR1 and CDR2 (germline): LNHDA, SQIVND (reference sequence). CDR3 length: 13 residues. After removal of 5 bases from V and 5 bases from J, the junction contained 2 bases not matched to a gene. The CDR3 is CASSRQGTGELFF. The CDR3 coding sequence is TGTGCCAGTAGTCGACAGGGAACCGGGGAGCTGTTTTTT.

The chain employs TRBV28 and TRBJ2-5; 10 bases align to TRBD2. The CDR3 is 15 amino acids. The J segment lost 3 bases and the V segment lost 6 bases, leaving 7 bases of the junction unmatched. CDR1 is MDHEN, CDR2 SYDVKM, per germline. CDR3: CASRSERGGKETQYF. The CDR3 nucleotides read TGTGCCAGCAGGTCCGAGCGGGGGGGGAAAGAGACCCAGTACTTC.

The count of this clone is one. V gene TRBV9 combines with J gene TRBJ2-1, with 10 bases matching TRBD2. Germline V gene lookup returns CDR1 SGDLS and CDR2 YYNGEE. V trimming: 4 bases; J trimming: 7 bases; junction bases outside the gene matches: 11. The CDR3 covers 16 residues. CDR3 loop: CASSPRSPSGSNEQFF. CDR3 coding DNA: TGTGCCAGCAGCCCGAGGAGTCCTAGCGGGAGTAATGAGCAGTTCTTC.

This clone was recorded once. The chain is built from TRBV10-3 and TRBJ2-1; 9 positions match TRBD1. There are 15 residues in the CDR3. The V gene end was trimmed by 0 bases and the J gene end by 5 bases; junction bases not matched to a gene: 2. Germline CDR1 and CDR2: ENHRY and SYGVKD. For the CDR3, the DNA is TGTGCCATCAGTGAGTCGGGACAGGGAAACAATGAGCAGTTCTTC. It specifies CAISESGQGNNEQFF.

The chain carries TRBV5-6 and TRBJ2-7; D gene unclear. The V and J ends lost 1 base and 6 bases respectively, with 11 bases between them. The CDR3 runs 13 residues. Germline CDR1 SGHDT, CDR2 YYEEEE. This CDR3 is CASSLFDRGEQYF. The DNA for the CDR3 is TGTGCCAGCAGCTTGTTTGATCGCGGCGAGCAGTACTTC.

This clone showed up just once. The chain employs TRBV10-3 and TRBJ1-5; the match to TRBD1 covers 8 bases. Germline CDR1 and CDR2: ENHRY and SYGVKD. Trimming took 5 bases from V and 5 from J; bases not matched to a gene: 5. This CDR3 has 14 residues. The CDR3 DNA reads TGTGCCATCAGTCGGCAGGGGGCCGATCAGCCCCAGCATTTT. Translated, it gives CAISRQGADQPQHF.

Turning to this clone: The same CDR3 can be traced to other DNA sequences in this sample. The V and J genes are TRBV2 and TRBJ1-1; D may be TRBD1 (6 bases). Looked up from germline, CDR1 is SNHLY and CDR2 is FYNNEI. Trimming shortened V by 6 bases and J by 0 bases, and 8 bases separated the two germline ends. The CDR3 runs 13 residues. CDR3 residues: CASSGQLNTEAFF. The CDR3 region has the DNA TGTGCCAGCAGCGGACAGTTGAACACTGAAGCTTTCTTT. Full variable domain (remainder filled in from reference TRBV2 and TRBJ1-1): EPEVTQTPSHQVTQMGQEVILRCVPISNHLYFYWYRQILGQKVEFLVSFYNNEISEKSEIFDDQFSVERPDGSNFTLKIRSTKLEDSAMYFCASSGQLNTEAFFGQGTRLTVV.